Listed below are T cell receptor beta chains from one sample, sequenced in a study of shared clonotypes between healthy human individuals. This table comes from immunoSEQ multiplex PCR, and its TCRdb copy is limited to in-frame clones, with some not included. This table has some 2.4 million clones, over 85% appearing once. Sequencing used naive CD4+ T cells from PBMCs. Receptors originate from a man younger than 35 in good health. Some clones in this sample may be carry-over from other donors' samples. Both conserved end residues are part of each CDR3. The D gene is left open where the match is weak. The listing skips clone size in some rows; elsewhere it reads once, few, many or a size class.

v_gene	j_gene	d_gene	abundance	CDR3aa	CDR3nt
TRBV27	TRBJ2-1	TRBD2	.	CASTITPGLAGSDEQFF	TGTGCCAGCACCATCACGCCAGGACTAGCGGGATCGGATGAGCAGTTCTTC
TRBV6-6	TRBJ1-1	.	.	CASSGTTANTEAFF	TGTGCCAGCAGTGGGACGACAGCTAACACTGAAGCTTTCTTT
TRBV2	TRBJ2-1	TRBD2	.	CASSVLAGGGNEQFF	TGTGCCAGCAGTGTCCTAGCGGGAGGGGGAAATGAGCAGTTCTTC
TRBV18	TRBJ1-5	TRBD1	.	CASSRRGGAPKPQHF	TGTGCCAGCTCACGAAGAGGGGGCGCCCCGAAGCCCCAGCATTTT
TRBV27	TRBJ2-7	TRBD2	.	CASSLSIPASGGEQYF	TGTGCCAGCAGTTTATCGATCCCCGCTAGCGGGGGCGAGCAGTACTTC
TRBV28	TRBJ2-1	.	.	CASSRRDSQFF	TGTGCCAGCAGCCGTCGGGATAGTCAGTTCTTC
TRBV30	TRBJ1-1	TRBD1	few	CACSGGQTNTEAFF	TGTGCCTGCAGTGGGGGACAGACGAACACTGAAGCTTTCTTT
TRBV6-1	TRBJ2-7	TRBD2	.	CASSQGLSGRAHEQYF	TGTGCCAGCAGTCAAGGCCTTAGCGGGAGGGCCCACGAGCAGTACTTC
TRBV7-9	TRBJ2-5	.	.	CASSPREHQETQYF	TGTGCCAGCAGCCCCCGCGAGCATCAAGAGACCCAGTACTTC
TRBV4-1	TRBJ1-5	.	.	CASSQELLGPQHF	TGCGCCAGCAGCCAAGAACTGCTCGGGCCCCAGCATTTT
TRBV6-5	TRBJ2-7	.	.	CASSFKGYEQYF	TGTGCCAGCAGTTTTAAGGGGTACGAGCAGTACTTC
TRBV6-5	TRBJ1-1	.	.	CASSVRGSTEAFF	TGTGCCAGCAGTGTCCGGGGCTCCACTGAAGCTTTCTTT
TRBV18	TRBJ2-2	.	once	CASSQGINTGELFF	TGTGCCAGCTCACAGGGGATCAACACCGGGGAGCTGTTTTTT
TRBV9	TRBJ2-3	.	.	CASSVDRAGTDTQYF	TGTGCCAGCAGCGTAGACAGGGCCGGCACAGATACGCAGTATTTT
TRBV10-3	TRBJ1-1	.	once	CAISESGVGAEAFF	TGTGCCATCAGTGAGTCCGGGGTCGGCGCTGAAGCTTTCTTT
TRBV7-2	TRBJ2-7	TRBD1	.	CASSTGQGSLYEQYF	TGTGCCAGCAGCACGGGACAGGGGTCCCTCTACGAGCAGTACTTC
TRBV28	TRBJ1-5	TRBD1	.	CASNTGAQPQHF	TGTGCCAGCAATACAGGGGCACAGCCCCAGCATTTT
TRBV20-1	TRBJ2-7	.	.	CSASGVREQYF	TGCAGTGCTTCGGGGGTCCGGGAGCAGTACTTC
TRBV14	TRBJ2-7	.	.	CASSRIHTGTYEQYF	TGTGCCAGCAGCCGTATTCATACGGGGACTTACGAGCAGTACTTC
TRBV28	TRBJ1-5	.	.	CASSLTGWEPQHF	TGTGCCAGCAGTTTGACAGGATGGGAGCCCCAGCATTTT
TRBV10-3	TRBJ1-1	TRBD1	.	CAISAASRQGAVNTEAFF	TGTGCCATCAGTGCCGCCAGTCGACAGGGGGCTGTCAACACTGAAGCTTTCTTT
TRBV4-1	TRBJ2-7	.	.	CASSSTGAGSYEQYF	TGCGCCAGCAGCTCCACCGGTGCTGGATCCTACGAGCAGTACTTC
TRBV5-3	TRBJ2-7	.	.	CASNQAGFYEQYF	TGTGCCAGCAATCAGGCCGGGTTCTACGAGCAGTACTTC
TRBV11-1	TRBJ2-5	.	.	CASSTGPLETQYF	TGTGCCAGCAGCACCGGGCCCCTGGAGACCCAGTACTTC
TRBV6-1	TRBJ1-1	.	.	CASSLELVLTEAFF	TGTGCCAGCAGCCTAGAACTGGTCCTCACTGAAGCTTTCTTT
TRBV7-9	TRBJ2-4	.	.	CASSLALRNIQYF	TGTGCCAGCAGCTTAGCGCTTAGGAACATTCAGTACTTC
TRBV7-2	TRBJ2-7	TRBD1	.	CASSLPGQDPYEQYF	TGTGCCAGCAGCTTACCGGGACAGGATCCCTACGAGCAGTACTTC
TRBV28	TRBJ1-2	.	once	CASSPGQGVYYGYTF	TGTGCCAGCAGCCCAGGGCAGGGAGTATACTATGGCTACACCTTC
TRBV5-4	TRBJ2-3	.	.	CASRLDLGSGTDTQYF	TGTGCCAGCAGGCTAGACCTGGGGTCGGGGACAGATACGCAGTATTTT
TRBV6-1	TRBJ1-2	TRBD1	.	CASSEARQGAHYGYTF	TGTGCCAGCAGTGAGGCCAGACAGGGGGCACACTATGGCTACACCTTC
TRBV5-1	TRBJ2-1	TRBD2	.	CASSLTSGSNNEQFF	TGCGCCAGCAGCCTAACTAGCGGGAGCAATAATGAGCAGTTCTTC